This entry concerns a single T cell receptor beta chain. CDR1 and CDR2 from the germline V gene are SGHAT and FQDESV (reference sequence). This CDR3 spans 13 amino acids. The V end was cut by 3 bases, the J end by 1 base, with 6 bases between. This record belongs to a study of blood T cell repertoires in COVID-19. Overall study: COVID-19 samples collected from the United States, Italy and Spain covered acute and convalescent phases.

Per the original data handling: Reference gene primer amplification gave nucleated cell count estimates. Profiling relied on immunoSEQ multiplex PCR, and the TCRdb table lists in-frame clones only, not all of them. The V and J calls and clone size are taken from that table; D and trimming were inferred from the DNA. The table lists around 85,000 clones, more than 70% of them singletons. J is TRBJ1-1 and V is TRBV11-1; D is unclear. The sample taken for sequencing was peripheral blood. This clonotype originated in a middle-aged man with active COVID-19. The CDR3 DNA follows: TGTGCCAGCAGCTTCACAGAGAACACTGAAGCTTTCTTT. Protein product: CASSFTENTEAFF.